This T cell receptor (beta chain) was documented in a study of blood T cell repertoires in COVID-19. Sequencing was performed with immunoSEQ multiplex PCR; in TCRdb, only in-frame clones are kept and a portion is missing. The table includes 250,000 to 300,000 clones, around 90% detected once. The receptor was isolated from a woman between 50 and 59 years old who had recovered from COVID-19. Sequenced: peripheral blood.

The CDR3 nucleotides read TGCGCCAGTTGTCTGGGACAGCTAGGCACTGAAGCTTTCTTT. It encodes CASCLGQLGTEAFF. The rearrangement joins TRBV5-1 to TRBJ1-1; TRBD1 matches 7 bases. V trimming: 8 bases; J trimming: 4 bases; junction bases outside the gene matches: 11. The germline V gene has CDR1 SGHRS and CDR2 YFSETQ. The CDR3 extends over 14 amino acids.